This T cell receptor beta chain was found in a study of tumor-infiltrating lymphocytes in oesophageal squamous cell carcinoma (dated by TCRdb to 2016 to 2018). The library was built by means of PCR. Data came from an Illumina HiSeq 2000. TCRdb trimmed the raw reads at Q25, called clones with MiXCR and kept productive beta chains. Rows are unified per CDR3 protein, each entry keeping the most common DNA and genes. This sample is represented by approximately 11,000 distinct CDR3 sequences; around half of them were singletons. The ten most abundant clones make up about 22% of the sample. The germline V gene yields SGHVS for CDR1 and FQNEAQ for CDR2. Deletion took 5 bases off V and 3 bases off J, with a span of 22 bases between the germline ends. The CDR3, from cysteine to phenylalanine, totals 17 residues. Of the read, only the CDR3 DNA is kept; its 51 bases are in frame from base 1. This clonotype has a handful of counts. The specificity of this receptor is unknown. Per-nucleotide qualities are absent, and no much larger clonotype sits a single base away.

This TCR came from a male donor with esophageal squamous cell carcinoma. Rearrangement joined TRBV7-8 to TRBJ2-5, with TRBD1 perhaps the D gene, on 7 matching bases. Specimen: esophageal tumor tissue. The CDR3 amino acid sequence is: CASSIIQYRGGEETQYF. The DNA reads TGTGCCAGCAGCATAATCCAATACAGGGGCGGGGAAGAGACCCAGTACTTC.